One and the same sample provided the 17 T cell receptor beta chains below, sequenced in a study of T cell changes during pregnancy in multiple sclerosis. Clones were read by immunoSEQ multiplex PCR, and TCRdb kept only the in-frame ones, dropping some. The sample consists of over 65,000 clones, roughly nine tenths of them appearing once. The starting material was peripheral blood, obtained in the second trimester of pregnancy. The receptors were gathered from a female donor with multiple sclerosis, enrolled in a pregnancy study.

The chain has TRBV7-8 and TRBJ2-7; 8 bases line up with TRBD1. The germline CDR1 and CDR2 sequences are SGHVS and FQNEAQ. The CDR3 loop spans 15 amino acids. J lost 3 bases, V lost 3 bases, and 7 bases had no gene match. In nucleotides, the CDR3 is TGTGCCAGCAGCTTCGCAGACAGGGGTGTCTACGAGCAGTACTTC. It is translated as CASSFADRGVYEQYF. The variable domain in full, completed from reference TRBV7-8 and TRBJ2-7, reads GAGVSQSPRYKVAKRGQDVALRCDPISGHVSLFWYQQALGQGPEFLTYFQNEAQLDKSGLPSDRFFAERPEGSVSTLKIQRTQQEDSAVYLCASSFADRGVYEQYFGPGTRLTVT.

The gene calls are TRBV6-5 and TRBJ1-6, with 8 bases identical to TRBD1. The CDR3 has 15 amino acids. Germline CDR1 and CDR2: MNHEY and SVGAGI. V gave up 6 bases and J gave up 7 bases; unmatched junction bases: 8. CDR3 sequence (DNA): TGTGCCAGCAGCTCACCCAGGGGGCAAAATTCACCCCTCCACTTT. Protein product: CASSSPRGQNSPLHF.

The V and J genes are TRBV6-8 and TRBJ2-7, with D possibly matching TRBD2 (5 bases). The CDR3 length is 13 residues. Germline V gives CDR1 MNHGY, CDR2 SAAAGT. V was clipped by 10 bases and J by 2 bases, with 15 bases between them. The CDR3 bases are TGTGCCATCCGGGGTCTTGGGGCCTACGAGCAGTACTTC. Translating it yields CAIRGLGAYEQYF.

The CDR3 nucleotides read TGTGCCAGTAGTAAGGACAGCAACTATGGCTACACCTTC. Its translation is CASSKDSNYGYTF. The V and J genes are TRBV19 and TRBJ1-2; D is possibly TRBD1 (6 bases). Germline V CDR1 and CDR2: LNHDA, SQIVND (reference sequence). The CDR3 loop spans 13 amino acids. The V and J ends lost 4 bases and 2 bases respectively, with 8 bases between them.

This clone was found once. As DNA, the CDR3 is TGCGCCAGCAGCTCCAGGCGTAACACCGGGGAGCTGTTTTTT. Translating gives CASSSRRNTGELFF. V gene TRBV5-1 combines with J gene TRBJ2-2, with D unclear. V was cut by 3 bases and J by 2 bases, with 8 bases left in between. The CDR3 length is 14 residues. Germline-derived CDR1 and CDR2 are SGHRS and YFSETQ. Variable domain in full (rest from reference TRBV5-1 and TRBJ2-2): KAGVTQTPRYLIKTRGQQVTLSCSPISGHRSVSWYQQTPGQGLQFLFEYFSETQRNKGNFPGRFSGRQFSNSRSEMNVSTLELGDSALYLCASSSRRNTGELFFGEGSRLTVL.

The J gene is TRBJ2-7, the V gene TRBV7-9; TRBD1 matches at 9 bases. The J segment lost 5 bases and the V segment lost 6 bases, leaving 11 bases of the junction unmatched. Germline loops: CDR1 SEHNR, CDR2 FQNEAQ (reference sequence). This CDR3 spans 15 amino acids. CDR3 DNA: TGTGCCAGCAGAAAACCGGGACAGGGATTCGACGAGCAGTACTTC. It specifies CASRKPGQGFDEQYF.

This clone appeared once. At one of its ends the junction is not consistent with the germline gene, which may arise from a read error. CDR3 sequence: CASSQDRVSLF. DNA of the CDR3: TGTGCCAGCAGCCAGGACAGGGTTTCTCTCTTC. The chain couples TRBV13 to TRBJ1-2; 8 bases are shared with TRBD1. The CDR3 length is 11 residues. Looked up from germline, CDR1 is PRHDT and CDR2 is FYEKMQ (reference sequence).

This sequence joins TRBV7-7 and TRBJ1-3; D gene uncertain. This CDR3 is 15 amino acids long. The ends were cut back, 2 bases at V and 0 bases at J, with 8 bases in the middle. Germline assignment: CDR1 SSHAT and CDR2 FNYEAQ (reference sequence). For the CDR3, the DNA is TGTGCCAGCAGCTTAAACGGTCTCTCTGGAAACACCATATATTTT. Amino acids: CASSLNGLSGNTIYF.

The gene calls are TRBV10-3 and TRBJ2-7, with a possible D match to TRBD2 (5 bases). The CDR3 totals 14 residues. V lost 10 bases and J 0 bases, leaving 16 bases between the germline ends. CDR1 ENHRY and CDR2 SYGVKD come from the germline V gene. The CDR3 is CATSPDSSSYEQYF. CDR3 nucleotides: TGTGCCACCAGCCCGGACTCCAGCTCCTACGAGCAGTACTTC.

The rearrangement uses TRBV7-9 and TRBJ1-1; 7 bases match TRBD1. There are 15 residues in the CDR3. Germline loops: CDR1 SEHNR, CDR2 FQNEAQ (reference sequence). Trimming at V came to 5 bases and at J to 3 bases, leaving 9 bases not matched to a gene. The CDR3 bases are TGTGCCAGCAGCGTCAGACAGGGTGGGGACACTGAAGCTTTCTTT. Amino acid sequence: CASSVRQGGDTEAFF.

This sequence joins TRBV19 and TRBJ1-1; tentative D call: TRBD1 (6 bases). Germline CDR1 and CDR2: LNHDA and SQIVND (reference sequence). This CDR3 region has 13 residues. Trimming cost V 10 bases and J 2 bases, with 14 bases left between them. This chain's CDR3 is CAMSRDTNTEAFF. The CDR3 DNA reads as TGTGCCATGTCCCGGGACACCAACACTGAAGCTTTCTTT.

The CDR3 region is CASSSGFDTQYF. CDR3 nucleotides: TGTGCCAGCAGCTCCGGGTTTGATACGCAGTATTTT. The chain has TRBV7-3 and TRBJ2-3; D remains unclear. Germline V gene sequence: CDR1 SGHTA, CDR2 FQGTGA. The CDR3 length is 12 residues. V lost 4 bases to trimming and J lost 6 bases, with 8 bases between them.

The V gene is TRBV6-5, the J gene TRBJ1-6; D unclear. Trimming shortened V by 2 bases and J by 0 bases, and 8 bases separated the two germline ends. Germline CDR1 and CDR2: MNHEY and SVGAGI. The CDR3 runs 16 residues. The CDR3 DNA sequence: TGTGCCAGCAGTTACCAGCGGAGCTCCTATAATTCACCCCTCCACTTT. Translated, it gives CASSYQRSSYNSPLHF.

CDR3 residues: CASSVRDRGRTGELFF. For the CDR3, the DNA is TGTGCCAGCAGCGTTAGGGACAGGGGGCGCACCGGGGAGCTGTTTTTT. The chain couples TRBV9 to TRBJ2-2; 12 nucleotides align to TRBD1. In germline, CDR1 is SGDLS, CDR2 YYNGEE. After removal of 2 bases from V and 4 bases from J, the junction contained 3 bases not matched to a gene. The CDR3 has 16 amino acids.

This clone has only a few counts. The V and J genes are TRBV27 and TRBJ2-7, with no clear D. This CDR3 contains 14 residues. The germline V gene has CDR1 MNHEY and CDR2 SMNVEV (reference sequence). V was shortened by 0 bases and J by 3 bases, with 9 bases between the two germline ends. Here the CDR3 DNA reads TGTGCCAGCAGTTTATCGAACAGTAACTACGAGCAGTACTTC. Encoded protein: CASSLSNSNYEQYF.

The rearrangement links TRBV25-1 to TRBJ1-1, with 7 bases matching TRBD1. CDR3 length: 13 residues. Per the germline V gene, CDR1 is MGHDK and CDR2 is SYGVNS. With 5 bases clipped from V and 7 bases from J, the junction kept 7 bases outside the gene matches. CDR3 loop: CASSWKRDSEAFF. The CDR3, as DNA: TGTGCCAGCAGTTGGAAGAGGGACAGTGAAGCTTTCTTT.

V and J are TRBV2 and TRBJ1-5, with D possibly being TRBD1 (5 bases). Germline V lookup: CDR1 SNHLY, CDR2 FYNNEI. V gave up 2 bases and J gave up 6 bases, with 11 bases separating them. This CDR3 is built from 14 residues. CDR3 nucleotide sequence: TGTGCCAGCAGTGAACGGGGGGGAAGTCAGCCCCAGCATTTT. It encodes CASSERGGSQPQHF.